These 19 T cell receptor beta chains were all obtained from the same sample, sequenced in a study of blood T cell repertoires in COVID-19. Repertoires were generated with immunoSEQ multiplex PCR, while TCRdb's copy carries only in-frame clones and drops some. The sample holds roughly 180,000 clones, around 86% seen once. The specimen sequenced was peripheral blood. The receptors shown here come from a woman in her 30s with active or convalescent COVID-19.

Points on this clone: The same CDR3 is also encoded by other DNA sequences in this sample. This sequence joins TRBV5-1 and TRBJ2-7; no firm D call. Germline CDR1 reads SGHRS; CDR2 reads YFSETQ. This CDR3 contains 11 residues. The V end lost 0 bases, the J end lost 5 bases, and 3 bases lay between the germline ends. The CDR3 sequence is CASSLADEQYF. The CDR3, as DNA: TGCGCCAGCAGCTTGGCGGACGAGCAGTACTTC.

The chain joins TRBV27 to TRBJ2-1; D remains ambiguous. V gave up 7 bases and J gave up 1 base, with 8 bases separating them. The germline gives CDR1 MNHEY, CDR2 SMNVEV (reference sequence). The CDR3 covers 13 residues. DNA for the CDR3: TGTGCCAGCATGCGGATTTCCTACAATGAGCAGTTCTTC. Translated: CASMRISYNEQFF.

The rearrangement joins TRBV7-2 to TRBJ2-2; 11 bases fit TRBD2. V shed 4 bases, J shed 6 bases, and the junction held 7 bases outside the gene matches. CDR1 is SGHTA and CDR2 is FQGNSA in the germline V gene. The CDR3 is 16 residues long. CDR3 region: CASSSGLAGLAGELFF. The CDR3 nucleotides read TGTGCCAGCAGCTCCGGACTAGCGGGCCTCGCCGGGGAGCTGTTTTTT.

This clone showed up just once. The chain recombines TRBV28 with TRBJ1-4; 8 positions agree with TRBD1. The CDR3 has 15 residues. Germline V gene data show CDR1 as MDHEN and CDR2 as SYDVKM. Trimming at V came to 6 bases and at J to 5 bases, leaving 8 bases not matched to a gene. The CDR3 DNA is TGTGCCAGCAGCCCCGGGGACAGGAAGAATGAAAAACTGTTTTTT. Protein sequence: CASSPGDRKNEKLFF.

J is TRBJ2-7 and V is TRBV10-1, with unresolved D. Germline CDR1 and CDR2: WNHNN and SYGVQD (reference sequence). V gave up 0 bases and J gave up 4 bases, with 13 bases separating them. The CDR3 is 15 residues long. DNA for the CDR3: TGCGCCAGCAGTGAGTCGGAACAGAATATGTACGAGCAGTACTTC. Protein: CASSESEQNMYEQYF.

The chain links TRBV28 to TRBJ2-1; 10 positions match TRBD2. The germline V gene has CDR1 MDHEN and CDR2 SYDVKM. The CDR3 spans 16 residues. With 3 bases clipped from V and 4 bases from J, the junction kept 6 bases outside the gene matches. CDR3 residues: CASSLWASGSYNEQFF. CDR3 bases: TGTGCCAGCAGTTTGTGGGCTAGCGGGAGTTACAATGAGCAGTTCTTC.

The genes are TRBV5-6 and TRBJ1-4; 9 nucleotides align to TRBD1. The V segment lost 4 bases and the J segment 6 bases; nucleotides outside the gene matches: 7. The CDR3 is 15 amino acids. The germline gives CDR1 SGHDT, CDR2 YYEEEE. The CDR3: CASSPRQGEYEKLFF. The CDR3 nucleotides are TGTGCCAGCAGCCCCCGACAGGGGGAGTATGAAAAACTGTTTTTT. Full variable domain (outside the CDR3, taken from reference TRBV5-6 and TRBJ1-4): DAGVTQSPTHLIKTRGQQVTLRCSPKSGHDTVSWYQQALGQGPQFIFQYYEEEERQRGNFPDRFSGHQFPNYSSELNVNALLLGDSALYLCASSPRQGEYEKLFFGSGTQLSVL.

The CDR3 DNA sequence: TGTGCCAGCAGCCTCCCGAGCAACACTGAAGCTTTCTTT. Translated, it gives CASSLPSNTEAFF. V is TRBV5-4 and J is TRBJ1-1; D gene ambiguous. The CDR3 runs to 13 residues. Per germline, CDR1 SGHNT and CDR2 YYREEE (reference sequence). V was clipped by 4 bases and J by 2 bases, with 9 bases between them.

The chain has TRBV28 and TRBJ1-4; 8 bases match TRBD1. V was pared by 6 bases and J by 8 bases, with 17 bases of the junction left unmatched. This CDR3 region has 17 residues. The germline V gene has CDR1 MDHEN and CDR2 SYDVKM. CDR3 in amino acids: CASSPRQGIVNNEKLFF. The CDR3 DNA reads TGTGCCAGCAGCCCCCGACAGGGGATAGTTAATAACGAAAAACTGTTTTTT.

The V gene is TRBV29-1, the J gene TRBJ2-6; TRBD1 is a possible D gene (5 bases). Trimming removed 4 bases at V and 0 bases at J, with 7 bases between. Per the germline V gene, CDR1 is SQVTM and CDR2 is ANQGSEA. There are 14 residues in the CDR3. CDR3 sequence: CSVVGVSGANVLTF. The CDR3 coding sequence is TGCAGCGTTGTAGGGGTCTCTGGGGCCAACGTCCTGACTTTC.

The rearrangement links TRBV5-4 to TRBJ2-3, with TRBD2 matching over 8 bases. This CDR3 region has 14 residues. CDR1 SGHNT and CDR2 YYREEE come from the germline V gene (reference sequence). Trimming at V came to 2 bases and at J to 6 bases, leaving 5 bases not matched to a gene. CDR3 coding DNA: TGTGCCAGCAGCTTAGCGGGAGTCGGTGATACGCAGTATTTT. It yields the protein CASSLAGVGDTQYF.

V is TRBV13 and J is TRBJ2-7; a possible D gene is TRBD2 (6 bases). From germline, CDR1 is PRHDT and CDR2 FYEKMQ (reference sequence). V was pared by 3 bases and J by 2 bases, with 11 bases between. The CDR3 runs to 14 residues. The CDR3 DNA follows: TGTGCCAGCAGCTTGGCCCAGCGGGCCTACGAGCAGTACTTC. Translated: CASSLAQRAYEQYF.

This chain joins TRBV3-1 (or the pseudogene TRBV3-2) and TRBJ1-1, with a tentative D call TRBD1 (5 bases). Germline CDR1 LGHDT, CDR2 YNNKEL (reference sequence). The CDR3 totals 14 residues. Trimming removed 4 bases from V and 4 bases from J, with 13 bases in between. This CDR3 reads CASSRDFRVTEAFF. The CDR3 DNA is TGTGCCAGCAGCCGCGATTTCAGGGTCACTGAAGCTTTCTTT.

The chain couples TRBV2 to TRBJ2-7; 9 bases agree with TRBD2. Trimming removed 8 bases from V and 1 base from J; junction bases left unmatched: 6. From germline, CDR1 is SNHLY and CDR2 FYNNEI. This CDR3 is 14 amino acids long. This CDR3 is CASRPSGTSYEQYF. As DNA, the CDR3 is TGTGCCAGCCGCCCTAGCGGGACTTCCTACGAGCAGTACTTC. Looking up the rest from reference TRBV2 and TRBJ2-7 gives the full variable domain: EPEVTQTPSHQVTQMGQEVILRCVPISNHLYFYWYRQILGQKVEFLVSFYNNEISEKSEIFDDQFSVERPDGSNFTLKIRSTKLEDSAMYFCASRPSGTSYEQYFGPGTRLTVT.

The chain uses TRBV12-3 or TRBV12-4 and TRBJ2-5; 10 nucleotides match TRBD1. J lost 1 base, V lost 8 bases, and 1 base had no gene match. CDR3 length: 13 amino acids. As DNA, the CDR3 is TGTGCCAGCCGGGACAGGGGCCAAGAGACCCAGTACTTC. It is translated as CASRDRGQETQYF.

Written as DNA, the CDR3 is TGTGCCAGCAGCTTACGCCGGGGGGCCCGGAGCACAGATACGCAGTATTTT. Translating it yields CASSLRRGARSTDTQYF. The chain has TRBV7-2 and TRBJ2-3; D might be TRBD2 (7 bases). Germline V gene data show CDR1 as SGHTA and CDR2 as FQGNSA. V was cut by 2 bases and J by 0 bases, with 15 bases left in between. The CDR3 runs 17 residues.

This chain links TRBV5-1 with TRBJ2-1, with 9 bases that match TRBD1. Germline V CDR1 and CDR2: SGHRS, YFSETQ. J was trimmed by 7 bases and V by 5 bases; bases with no gene match: 16. The CDR3 extends over 17 amino acids. The CDR3 region is CASSRTYVGQGSNEQFF. CDR3 nucleotide sequence: TGCGCCAGCAGTCGTACCTACGTGGGACAGGGATCGAATGAGCAGTTCTTC.

V and J are TRBV28 and TRBJ1-3; D not resolved. With 7 bases removed from V and 0 bases from J, the gap between germline ends came to 4 bases. Germline values: CDR1 MDHEN, CDR2 SYDVKM. The CDR3 is made up of 12 amino acids. The CDR3 DNA reads TGTGCCAGCACCAACTCTGGAAACACCATATATTTT. This translates into CASTNSGNTIYF.

The chain combines TRBV30 with TRBJ1-1; 8 bases are a match to TRBD1. The germline V gene encodes CDR1 GTSNPN and CDR2 SVGIG (reference sequence). V gave up 6 bases and J gave up 3 bases; unmatched junction bases: 3. CDR3 size: 12 residues. CDR3 region: CACGQGDTEAFF. The CDR3 DNA follows: TGTGCCTGCGGACAGGGCGACACTGAAGCTTTCTTT.